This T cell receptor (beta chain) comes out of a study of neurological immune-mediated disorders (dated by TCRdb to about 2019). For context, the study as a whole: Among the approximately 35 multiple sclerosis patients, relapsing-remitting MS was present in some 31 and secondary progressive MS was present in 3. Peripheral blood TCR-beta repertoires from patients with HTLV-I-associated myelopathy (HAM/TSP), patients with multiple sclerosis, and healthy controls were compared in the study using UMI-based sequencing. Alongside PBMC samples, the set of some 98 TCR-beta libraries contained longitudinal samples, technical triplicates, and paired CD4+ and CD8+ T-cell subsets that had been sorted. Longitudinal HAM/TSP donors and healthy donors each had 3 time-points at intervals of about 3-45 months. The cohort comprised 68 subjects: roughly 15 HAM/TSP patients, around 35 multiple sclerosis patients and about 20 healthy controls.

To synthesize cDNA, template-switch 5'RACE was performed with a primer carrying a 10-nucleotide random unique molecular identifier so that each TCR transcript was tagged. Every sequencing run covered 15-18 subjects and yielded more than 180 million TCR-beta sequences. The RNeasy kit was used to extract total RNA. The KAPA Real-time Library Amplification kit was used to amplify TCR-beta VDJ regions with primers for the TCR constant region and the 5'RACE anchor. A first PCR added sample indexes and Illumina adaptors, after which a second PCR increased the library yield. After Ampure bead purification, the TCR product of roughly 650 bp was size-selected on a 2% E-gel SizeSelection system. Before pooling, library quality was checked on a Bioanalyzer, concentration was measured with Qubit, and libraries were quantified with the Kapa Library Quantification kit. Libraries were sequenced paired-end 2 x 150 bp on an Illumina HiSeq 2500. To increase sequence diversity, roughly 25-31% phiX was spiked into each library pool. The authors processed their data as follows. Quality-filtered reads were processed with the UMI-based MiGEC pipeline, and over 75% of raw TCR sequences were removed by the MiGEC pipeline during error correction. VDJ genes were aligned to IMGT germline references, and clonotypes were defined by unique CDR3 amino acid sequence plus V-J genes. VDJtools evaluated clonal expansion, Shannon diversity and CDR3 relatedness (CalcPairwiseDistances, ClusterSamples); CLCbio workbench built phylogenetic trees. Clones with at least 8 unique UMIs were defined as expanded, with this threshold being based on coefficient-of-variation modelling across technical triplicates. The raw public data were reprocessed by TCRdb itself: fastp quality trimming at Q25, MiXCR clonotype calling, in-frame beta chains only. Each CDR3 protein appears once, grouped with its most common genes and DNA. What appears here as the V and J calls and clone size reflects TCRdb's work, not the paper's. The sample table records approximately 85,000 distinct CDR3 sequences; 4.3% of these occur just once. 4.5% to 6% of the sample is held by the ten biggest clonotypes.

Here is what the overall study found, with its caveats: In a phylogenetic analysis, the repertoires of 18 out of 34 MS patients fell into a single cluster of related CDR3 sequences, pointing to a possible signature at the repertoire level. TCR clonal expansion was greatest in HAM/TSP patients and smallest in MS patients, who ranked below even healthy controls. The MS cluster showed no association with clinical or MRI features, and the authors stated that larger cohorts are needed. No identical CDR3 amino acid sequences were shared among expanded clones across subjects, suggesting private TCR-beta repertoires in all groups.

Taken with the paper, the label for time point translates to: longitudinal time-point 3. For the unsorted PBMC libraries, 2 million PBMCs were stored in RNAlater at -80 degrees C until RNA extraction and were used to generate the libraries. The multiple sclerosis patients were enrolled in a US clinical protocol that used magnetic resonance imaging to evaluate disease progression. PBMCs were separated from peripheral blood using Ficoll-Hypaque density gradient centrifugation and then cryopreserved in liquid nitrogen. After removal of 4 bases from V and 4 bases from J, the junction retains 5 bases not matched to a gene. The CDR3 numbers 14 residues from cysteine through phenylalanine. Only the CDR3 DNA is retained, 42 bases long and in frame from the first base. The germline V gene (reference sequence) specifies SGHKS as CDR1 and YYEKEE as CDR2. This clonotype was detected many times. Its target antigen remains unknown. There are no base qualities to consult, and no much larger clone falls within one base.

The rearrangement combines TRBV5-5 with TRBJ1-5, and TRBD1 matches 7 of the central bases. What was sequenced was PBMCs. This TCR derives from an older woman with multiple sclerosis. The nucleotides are TGTGCCAGCAGCAGGGCAGGGGGTAATCAGCCCCAGCATTTT. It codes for CASSRAGGNQPQHF.